Following are 3 T cell receptor beta chains from one sample sequenced in a study of patients and donors after allogeneic stem cell transplantation. TCRdb re-analysed the RT-PCR reads in MiXCR, keeping a single row per CDR3 protein. The sample includes roughly 880,000 distinct CDR3 sequences, about 20% of them seen just once. The sequencing input was blood, either unsorted or a sorted T cell fraction (not recorded which). The receptors were gathered from a human donor who was either an allogeneic HSCT recipient or a stem cell or donor lymphocyte infusion donor (not recorded which). It is not recorded whose cells these are; they may come from a transplant donor.

In this sample, this clonotype turned up a few times. The rearrangement uses TRBV5-1 and TRBJ2-7, with 9 bases lining up with TRBD2. J lost 5 bases, V lost 1 base, and 13 bases had no gene match. The germline CDR1 and CDR2 sequences are SGHRS and YFSETQ. The CDR3 is 17 amino acids. The CDR3: CASSLTLYSGSINEQYF. In DNA form, the CDR3 reads TGCGCCAGCAGCTTGACCCTTTATAGCGGGAGTATCAACGAGCAGTACTTC. Supplemented by reference TRBV5-1 and TRBJ2-7, the full variable domain reads KAGVTQTPRYLIKTRGQQVTLSCSPISGHRSVSWYQQTPGQGLQFLFEYFSETQRNKGNFPGRFSGRQFSNSRSEMNVSTLELGDSALYLCASSLTLYSGSINEQYFGPGTRLTVT.

The chain recombines TRBV11-3 with TRBJ2-1; 9 nucleotides match TRBD2. Per the germline V gene, CDR1 is SGHNT and CDR2 is YENEEA. The V and J ends lost 6 bases and 0 bases, in that order; junction bases with no gene match: 9. The CDR3 is 17 amino acids. The CDR3 bases are TGTGCCAGCAGGGAGGGGGGTAGCGGGAGCTCCTACAATGAGCAGTTCTTC. Translated: CASREGGSGSSYNEQFF. Full variable domain (outside the CDR3, taken from reference TRBV11-3 and TRBJ2-1): EAGVVQSPRYKIIEKKQPVAFWCNPISGHNTLYWYLQNLGQGPELLIRYENEEAVDDSQLPKDRFSAERLKGVDSTLKIQPAELGDSAVYLCASREGGSGSSYNEQFFGPGTRLTVL.

This clonotype came up many times. The chain joins TRBV5-1 to TRBJ2-1, with 9 bases fitting TRBD2. Germline V gene data show CDR1 as SGHRS and CDR2 as YFSETQ. The CDR3 is made up of 15 amino acids. J lost 5 bases, V lost 0 bases, and 3 bases had no gene match. The CDR3 loop is CASSLGLAEHNEQFF. CDR3 nucleotide sequence: TGCGCCAGCAGCTTGGGACTAGCGGAACACAATGAGCAGTTCTTC.